The TCR beta chain under discussion was sequenced for a study of OX40 agonist ivuxolimab in advanced cancers. The repertoire was sequenced with immunoSEQ multiplex PCR; TCRdb's copy has only in-frame clones and lacks some. Among some 30,000 clones, 74% were seen once, and the ten largest hold approximately 13%. The CDR3 runs 13 residues. The germline gives CDR1 PRHDT, CDR2 FYEKMQ (reference sequence). V lost 3 bases and J lost 4; bases outside the gene matches: 0. The TCR comes from an adult with an advanced solid tumor such as melanoma, head and neck, liver or kidney cancer. The J gene is TRBJ2-5, the V gene TRBV13, with TRBD2 matching over 9 bases. The sample was CD4+ or CD8+ T cells sorted from blood, taken in a trial of the OX40 agonist ivuxolimab. This CDR3 reads CASSFSGGETQYF. CDR3 DNA: TGTGCCAGCAGCTTTAGCGGGGGAGAGACCCAGTACTTC.